Below are 30 T cell receptor beta chains sequenced from a single sample in a study of blood T cell repertoires in COVID-19. Sequencing was performed with immunoSEQ multiplex PCR; in TCRdb, only in-frame clones are kept and a portion is missing. The table lists fewer than 300,000 clones, approximately 81% of them singletons. The sample was peripheral blood. The receptor set was obtained from a woman aged 60-75 years with active or convalescent COVID-19.

As for this clone: The same CDR3 arises from other DNA sequences in this sample as well. The rearrangement uses TRBV5-1 and TRBJ2-7; 7 nucleotides agree with TRBD1. Trimming at V came to 3 bases and at J to 0 bases, leaving 3 bases not matched to a gene. The CDR3 totals 14 residues. The V gene's germline CDR1 is SGHRS and CDR2 YFSETQ. DNA of the CDR3: TGCGCCAGCAGCTCTCGGGACAGCTCCTACGAGCAGTACTTC. This codes for CASSSRDSSYEQYF.

V gene TRBV6-6 combines with J gene TRBJ2-2; 12 nucleotides agree with TRBD2. Trimming took 4 bases from V and 4 from J; bases not matched to a gene: 4. Germline-derived CDR1 and CDR2 are MNHNY and SVGAGI (reference sequence). This CDR3 spans 16 amino acids. The CDR3 DNA follows: TGTGCCAGCAGTTCTAGCGGGGGGGCGGGCACCGGGGAGCTGTTTTTT. This encodes CASSSSGGAGTGELFF.

This clone was seen only a few times. The rearrangement joins TRBV29-1 to TRBJ1-1; no definite D call. The germline V gene encodes CDR1 SQVTM and CDR2 ANQGSEA. The V gene lost 4 bases and the J gene lost 0 bases, with 9 bases spanning the gap. This CDR3 contains 13 residues. The CDR3 region has the DNA TGCAGCGTTGGGCCAGTCCTGAACACTGAAGCTTTCTTT. Residues: CSVGPVLNTEAFF.

This clone was seen a single time. This chain links TRBV19 with TRBJ2-7; 12 nucleotides line up with TRBD2. V dropped 3 bases and J dropped 3; count of bases not matched to a gene: 3. CDR1 and CDR2 (germline): LNHDA, SQIVND (reference sequence). The CDR3 consists of 15 residues. Here the CDR3 reads CASSIGLAGNYEQYF. The CDR3 DNA sequence: TGTGCCAGTAGTATTGGACTAGCGGGAAACTACGAGCAGTACTTC.

The chain joins TRBV25-1 to TRBJ2-7; 9 bases align to TRBD2. This CDR3 has 16 amino acids. CDR1 and CDR2 (germline): MGHDK, SYGVNS. Trimming cost V 2 bases and J 1 base; bases outside gene matches: 6. CDR3 DNA: TGTGCCAGCAGTGAAGGCGGGGGGGTTTTATCCTACGAGCAGTACTTC. This translates into CASSEGGGVLSYEQYF.

V is TRBV5-4 and J is TRBJ1-6; TRBD1 matches 7 bases. From germline, CDR1 is SGHNT and CDR2 YYREEE (reference sequence). The CDR3 sequence is 16 residues long. The trim removed 4 bases at V and 8 bases at J, leaving 12 bases unmatched. CDR3 nucleotides: TGTGCCAGCAGCCCAAAGAGACAGGGTAGGGATTCACCCCTCCACTTT. Its translation is CASSPKRQGRDSPLHF.

The chain combines TRBV7-3 with TRBJ2-1; no firm D call. The germline V gene has CDR1 SGHTA and CDR2 FQGTGA. With 2 bases removed from V and 2 bases from J, the gap between germline ends came to 4 bases. The CDR3 covers 13 residues. The CDR3 DNA follows: TGTGCCAGCAGCTTAGGCCCCTACAATGAGCAGTTCTTC. It codes for CASSLGPYNEQFF.

J is TRBJ2-7 and V is TRBV7-2; the match to TRBD1 covers 8 bases. There are 17 residues in the CDR3. Trimming took 1 base from V and 5 from J; bases not matched to a gene: 13. From germline, CDR1 is SGHTA and CDR2 FQGNSA. In DNA, the CDR3 is TGTGCCAGCAGCTTAGGAGCCCCCGCCCAGGGGGCCAACGAGCAGTACTTC. Amino acids: CASSLGAPAQGANEQYF.

The V gene is TRBV5-5, the J gene TRBJ2-4, with a tentative D call TRBD1 (6 bases). From germline, CDR1 is SGHKS and CDR2 YYEKEE (reference sequence). This CDR3 region has 16 residues. V lost 1 base, J lost 5 bases, and 16 bases lay in between. The chain's CDR3 is CASSLSPTRGENIQYF. The CDR3 DNA sequence: TGTGCCAGCAGCTTGAGTCCTACCAGGGGCGAAAACATTCAGTACTTC.

CDR3 in DNA: TGTGCCAGCAGCTTTGACCGGCTAGGGAGTGAAGAAGCTTTCTTT. This codes for CASSFDRLGSEEAFF. V usage is TRBV5-8 and J usage is TRBJ1-1; D is uncertain. The CDR3 contains 15 residues. Per germline, CDR1 SGHTS and CDR2 YDEGEE. V was trimmed by 2 bases and J by 8 bases, leaving 19 bases between them. The full variable domain, completed using reference TRBV5-8 and TRBJ1-1, is EAGVTQSPTHLIKTRGQQATLRCSPISGHTSVYWYQQALGLGLQFLLWYDEGEERNRGNFPPRFSGRQFPNYSSELNVNALELEDSALYLCASSFDRLGSEEAFFGQGTRLTVV.

V and J are TRBV19 and TRBJ1-2; perhaps TRBD1 as D (5 bases). Germline assignment: CDR1 LNHDA and CDR2 SQIVND (reference sequence). This CDR3 comprises 16 residues. V lost 3 bases, J lost 2 bases, and 16 bases lay in between. CDR3 region: CASSIGQGLINYGYTF. The CDR3 nucleotides are TGTGCCAGTAGTATTGGGCAGGGCCTAATCAACTATGGCTACACCTTC.

Remarks on this clone: A much more abundant neighbour one base away suggests this may be a read error. Written as DNA, the CDR3 is TGTGCCAGCAGCCCTCAGGTGAACACTGAAGCTTTCTTT. Its protein product is CASSPQVNTEAFF. V and J are TRBV3-1 (or the pseudogene TRBV3-2) and TRBJ1-1; D unresolved. V shed 4 bases and J shed 0 bases, with 6 bases lying between them. Germline V lookup: CDR1 LGHDT, CDR2 YNNKEL (reference sequence). The CDR3 extends over 13 amino acids.

V and J are TRBV5-4 and TRBJ2-3; TRBD1 aligns across 7 bases. The junction had 9 bases not matched to a gene; V was cut back by 3 bases and J by 5 bases. Germline CDR1 SGHNT, CDR2 YYREEE (reference sequence). The CDR3 length is 15 residues. Here the CDR3 DNA reads TGTGCCAGCAGCTCTCCGGGACAGCCTTTAGATACGCAGTATTTT. Translated, it gives CASSSPGQPLDTQYF.

The gene calls are TRBV5-4 and TRBJ2-3; TRBD2 matches 9 bases. Germline V gene sequence: CDR1 SGHNT, CDR2 YYREEE (reference sequence). The trim removed 0 bases at V and 8 bases at J, leaving 22 bases unmatched. The CDR3 runs to 20 residues. CDR3 region: CASSLEGFRVAGVIGATQYF. CDR3 nucleotide sequence: TGTGCCAGCAGCTTGGAAGGGTTTCGGGTAGCGGGGGTGATAGGGGCTACGCAGTATTTT.

This chain joins TRBV11-2 and TRBJ1-5; D possibly corresponds to TRBD1 (5 bases). With 0 bases removed from V and 6 bases from J, the gap between germline ends came to 12 bases. Per germline, CDR1 SGHAT and CDR2 FQNNGV. The CDR3 contains 15 residues. The CDR3 here is CASSLDGRDSQPQHF. The CDR3 DNA is TGTGCCAGCAGCTTAGATGGCAGGGATAGTCAGCCCCAGCATTTT. The whole variable domain, remainder taken from reference TRBV11-2 and TRBJ1-5, is EAGVAQSPRYKIIEKRQSVAFWCNPISGHATLYWYQQILGQGPKLLIQFQNNGVVDDSQLPKDRFSAERLKGVDSTLKIQPAKLEDSAVYLCASSLDGRDSQPQHFGDGTRLSIL.

A single count supports this clone. V and J are TRBV12-3 or TRBV12-4 and TRBJ1-4, with 7 bases that match TRBD1. V gave up 7 bases and J gave up 11 bases; unmatched junction bases: 10. The CDR3 is 13 amino acids. This chain's CDR3 is CASTPGQPRKLFF. The CDR3 DNA follows: TGTGCCAGCACCCCGGGACAGCCGAGGAAACTGTTTTTT.

This clone was seen just once. V is TRBV28 and J is TRBJ2-1; D possibly corresponds to TRBD1 (6 bases). V shed 6 bases and J shed 8 bases, with 17 bases lying between them. This CDR3 is built from 14 residues. The germline V gene encodes CDR1 MDHEN and CDR2 SYDVKM. The CDR3 spells CASRKTRGWDEQFF. CDR3 coding DNA: TGTGCCAGCAGGAAAACGAGGGGGTGGGATGAGCAGTTCTTC.

This chain joins TRBV7-9 and TRBJ1-2, with 7 bases identical to TRBD1. The CDR3 spans 15 residues. Trimming at V came to 1 base and at J to 6 bases, leaving 8 bases not matched to a gene. Germline lookup yields CDR1 SEHNR and CDR2 FQNEAQ (reference sequence). The chain's CDR3 is CASSLVGRGSNGYTF. The CDR3 DNA follows: TGTGCCAGCAGCTTAGTGGGCAGGGGGTCAAATGGCTACACCTTC.

This chain connects TRBV27 to TRBJ2-7; 10 bases align to TRBD1. The CDR3 has 17 amino acids. Germline V CDR1 and CDR2: MNHEY, SMNVEV (reference sequence). V shed 6 bases, J shed 3 bases, and the junction held 14 bases outside the gene matches. The DNA of the CDR3 is TGTGCCAGCAGCCCTGGGACAGGGGCTTCCTCTTACTACGAGCAGTACTTC. Protein product: CASSPGTGASSYYEQYF.

The rearrangement joins TRBV18 to TRBJ2-1, with 8 nucleotides matching TRBD2. The CDR3 sequence is 14 residues long. Per germline, CDR1 KGHSH and CDR2 LQKENI. V was pared by 3 bases and J by 5 bases, with 3 bases of the junction left unmatched. The DNA for the CDR3 is TGTGCCAGCTCACCGGGACTAGGGGACAATGAGCAGTTCTTC. Amino acid sequence: CASSPGLGDNEQFF. The whole variable domain, filled in from reference TRBV18 and TRBJ2-1, reads NAGVMQNPRHLVRRRGQEARLRCSPMKGHSHVYWYRQLPEEGLKFMVYLQKENIIDESGMPKERFSAEFPKEGPSILRIQQVVRGDSAAYFCASSPGLGDNEQFFGPGTRLTVL.

The chain is built from TRBV24-1 and TRBJ2-1; 7 bases line up with TRBD1. Germline V lookup: CDR1 KGHDR, CDR2 SFDVKD. V lost 2 bases, J lost 9 bases, and 3 bases stayed unmatched. This CDR3 comprises 13 residues. CDR3: CATSDSTGVEQFF. The CDR3 DNA reads TGTGCCACCAGTGATTCTACAGGGGTTGAGCAGTTCTTC.

V usage is TRBV2 and J usage is TRBJ2-3; D may be TRBD1 (6 bases). There are 13 residues in the CDR3. Germline assignment: CDR1 SNHLY and CDR2 FYNNEI. Trimming cost V 6 bases and J 3 bases, with 10 bases left between them. The DNA for the CDR3 is TGTGCCAGCAGGACAGGAACGACAGATACGCAGTATTTT. Its translation: CASRTGTTDTQYF. The entire variable domain, with the rest obtained from reference TRBV2 and TRBJ2-3, is as follows: EPEVTQTPSHQVTQMGQEVILRCVPISNHLYFYWYRQILGQKVEFLVSFYNNEISEKSEIFDDQFSVERPDGSNFTLKIRSTKLEDSAMYFCASRTGTTDTQYFGPGTRLTVL.

The chain recombines TRBV7-2 with TRBJ2-7, with D uncertain. The V gene lost 4 bases and the J gene lost 3 bases, with 4 bases spanning the gap. Germline CDR1 is SGHTA and CDR2 is FQGNSA. This CDR3 has 11 residues. The CDR3 coding sequence is TGTGCCAGCAGCTCGCGCTACGAGCAGTACTTC. It is translated as CASSSRYEQYF.

The DNA of the CDR3 is TGTGCCAGCAGGGTTGAGTCGGGGGAGCTGTTTTTT. The encoded protein is CASRVESGELFF. The chain is built from TRBV11-3 and TRBJ2-2; unclear D gene. From germline, CDR1 is SGHNT and CDR2 YENEEA. V dropped 6 bases and J dropped 8 bases, with 10 bases sitting between them. This CDR3 is 12 amino acids long.

The chain carries TRBV2 and TRBJ2-7; TRBD2 aligns across 9 bases. The CDR3 has 16 amino acids. CDR1 and CDR2 from the germline V gene are SNHLY and FYNNEI. V lost 5 bases, J lost 0 bases, and 8 bases stayed unmatched. CDR3 in DNA: TGTGCCAGCAGTCGAAGTCGACTAGCGGCCTCCTACGAGCAGTACTTC. Amino acid sequence: CASSRSRLAASYEQYF.

CDR3 loop: CASSIWGGARETQYF. The DNA for the CDR3 is TGTGCCAGTAGTATATGGGGGGGGGCGAGAGAGACCCAGTACTTC. This chain uses TRBV19 with TRBJ2-5; D is possibly TRBD2 (7 bases). Germline V gene data show CDR1 as LNHDA and CDR2 as SQIVND (reference sequence). This CDR3 region has 15 residues. V lost 2 bases and J lost 4, with 14 bases in between.

This clone was seen a few times. This rearrangement joins TRBV19 to TRBJ2-7; tentative D call: TRBD2 (6 bases). Germline assignment: CDR1 LNHDA and CDR2 SQIVND (reference sequence). This CDR3 has 14 residues. V was trimmed by 3 bases and J by 1 base, leaving 10 bases between them. The CDR3 spells CASSMGLLSYEQYF. As DNA, the CDR3 is TGTGCCAGTAGTATGGGACTTCTGTCCTACGAGCAGTACTTC.

The DNA of the CDR3 is TGTGCCAGCACCTTTGGGACTAGCGGGGGGACGCCCTACAATGAGCAGTTCTTC. It translates to CASTFGTSGGTPYNEQFF. V and J are TRBV11-2 and TRBJ2-1; 15 bases fit TRBD2. The CDR3 length is 18 residues. Unmatched junction bases numbered 9, after V lost 7 bases and J lost 2 bases. Germline V CDR1 and CDR2: SGHAT, FQNNGV.

This chain links TRBV19 with TRBJ2-3, with D perhaps matching TRBD2 (6 bases). The CDR3 loop spans 15 amino acids. V was trimmed by 5 bases and J by 4 bases, leaving 16 bases between them. From germline, CDR1 is LNHDA and CDR2 SQIVND (reference sequence). In DNA, the CDR3 is TGTGCCAGTAGTCCGCCGGGACTCACGGCAGATACGCAGTATTTT. The encoded protein is CASSPPGLTADTQYF. The full variable domain, rest sourced from reference TRBV19 and TRBJ2-3, is DGGITQSPKYLFRKEGQNVTLSCEQNLNHDAMYWYRQDPGQGLRLIYYSQIVNDFQKGDIAEGYSVSREKKESFPLTVTSAQKNPTAFYLCASSPPGLTADTQYFGPGTRLTVL.

The chain's CDR3 is CASIPRGRGDQPQHF. The DNA for the CDR3 is TGTGCCAGCATTCCAAGAGGCAGGGGAGATCAGCCCCAGCATTTT. The V and J genes are TRBV6-5 and TRBJ1-5; possibly TRBD1 for D (6 bases). V was clipped by 7 bases and J by 5 bases, with 18 bases between them. The CDR3 has 15 residues. Germline CDR1 and CDR2: MNHEY and SVGAGI.